The 18 T cell receptor beta chains below all came from one sample that was sequenced in a study of CD8 T cells in Susac syndrome. With random hexamers, 0.5 to 1 ug RNA was reverse transcribed. Using its own MiXCR run on the immunoSEQ multiplex PCR reads, TCRdb lists one record per CDR3 protein. The sample includes approximately 160,000 distinct CDR3 sequences, over 85% of them seen just once. The sequencing sample was made of CD4+ T cells from PBMCs. Every receptor here comes from a human donor with multiple sclerosis.

The chain links TRBV4-2 to TRBJ2-7, with D maybe TRBD1 (6 bases). Trimming took 1 base from V and 1 from J, leaving 11 bases between them. Germline V gene data show CDR1 as LGHNA and CDR2 as YNFKEQ. This CDR3 spans 15 amino acids. CDR3 residues: CASSQGDRFSYEQYF. The CDR3 coding sequence is TGTGCCAGCAGCCAAGGAGACAGGTTTTCCTACGAGCAGTACTTC.

The chain employs TRBV27 and TRBJ2-7; the D is unclear. CDR1 is MNHEY, CDR2 SMNVEV, per germline (reference sequence). This CDR3 spans 14 amino acids. V lost 0 bases, J lost 3 bases, and 9 bases lay in between. As DNA, the CDR3 is TGTGCCAGCAGTTTATCGGGTCTTATCTACGAGCAGTACTTC. Its translation is CASSLSGLIYEQYF.

The rearrangement links TRBV10-2 to TRBJ1-1, with D perhaps matching TRBD1 (5 bases). Looked up from germline, CDR1 is WSHSY and CDR2 is SAAADI. The V end lost 3 bases, the J end lost 4 bases, and 15 bases lay between the germline ends. CDR3 size: 15 residues. In nucleotides, the CDR3 is TGCGCCAGCAGTGACTCTGACGGGGCGTCCACTGAAGCTTTCTTT. This gives the protein CASSDSDGASTEAFF.

The rearrangement joins TRBV12-3 or TRBV12-4 to TRBJ1-4; D gene ambiguous. CDR3 length: 11 amino acids. Trimming cost V 3 bases and J 7 bases, with 3 bases left between them. In DNA, the CDR3 is TGTGCCAGCAGTTTTGGTGAAAAACTGTTTTTT. It codes for CASSFGEKLFF.

The rearrangement links TRBV29-1 to TRBJ2-6; the D is unclear. The CDR3 contains 14 residues. Germline V gene lookup returns CDR1 SQVTM and CDR2 ANQGSEA. Trimming left V 0 bases short and J 0 bases short, with 3 bases between. CDR3: CSVEDNSGANVLTF. In DNA form, the CDR3 reads TGCAGCGTTGAAGATAACTCTGGGGCCAACGTCCTGACTTTC. Complete variable domain (other parts from reference TRBV29-1 and TRBJ2-6): SAVISQKPSRDICQRGTSLTIQCQVDSQVTMMFWYRQQPGQSLTLIATANQGSEATYESGFVIDKFPISRPNLTFSTLTVSNMSPEDSSIYLCSVEDNSGANVLTFGAGSRLTVL.

This rearrangement joins TRBV10-3 to TRBJ2-5, with a weak D call TRBD2 (6 bases). The V end lost 4 bases, the J end lost 2 bases, and 11 bases lay between the germline ends. The CDR3 loop spans 14 amino acids. Germline CDR1 ENHRY, CDR2 SYGVKD. For the CDR3, the DNA is TGTGCCATCAGTGGGGGAGGCAATCAAGAGACCCAGTACTTC. This codes for CAISGGGNQETQYF.

The rearrangement links TRBV5-4 to TRBJ1-4; possibly TRBD1 for D (6 bases). V lost 2 bases, J lost 7 bases, and 18 bases lay in between. CDR1 is SGHNT, CDR2 YYREEE, per germline (reference sequence). There are 16 residues in the CDR3. In nucleotides, the CDR3 is TGTGCCAGCAGCTTCCGTTTAACAGGGCGGAGTGAAAAACTGTTTTTT. It is translated as CASSFRLTGRSEKLFF.

The chain links TRBV20-1 to TRBJ1-1; D not certain. Trimming shortened V by 6 bases and J by 4 bases, and 18 bases separated the two germline ends. In germline, CDR1 is DFQATT, CDR2 SNEGSKA (reference sequence). This CDR3 comprises 14 residues. As DNA, the CDR3 is TGCAGTGCCAAGGGTGAATACCGGCGCACTGAAGCTTTCTTT. This gives the protein CSAKGEYRRTEAFF.

This clonotype was counted once. CDR3 region: CASILRPGDGGVPYGYTF. DNA for the CDR3: TGTGCCAGCATCCTTAGGCCGGGAGATGGGGGCGTCCCATATGGCTACACCTTC. The gene calls are TRBV6-1 and TRBJ1-2; D may be TRBD1 (6 bases). The CDR3 covers 18 residues. CDR1 and CDR2 from the germline V gene are MNHNS and SASEGT. V dropped 7 bases and J dropped 5 bases, with 29 bases sitting between them.

The J gene is TRBJ2-3, the V gene TRBV6-2 or TRBV6-3; D gene uncertain. Germline V CDR1 and CDR2: MNHEY, SVGEGT. The CDR3 runs 15 residues. V was shortened by 4 bases and J by 3 bases, with 14 bases between the two germline ends. The CDR3 sequence is CASSSPTQHTDTQYF. For the CDR3, the DNA is TGTGCCAGCAGTTCCCCCACCCAGCATACAGATACGCAGTATTTT.

This chain links TRBV19 with TRBJ2-7; the match to TRBD1 covers 9 bases. The length of the CDR3 is 14 residues. The junction had 0 bases not matched to a gene; V was cut back by 3 bases and J by 0 bases. Germline V gene sequence: CDR1 LNHDA, CDR2 SQIVND (reference sequence). CDR3 DNA: TGTGCCAGTAGTATGACAGGGGGCTCCTACGAGCAGTACTTC. Its translation is CASSMTGGSYEQYF.

The chain couples TRBV4-3 to TRBJ2-1; 10 bases match TRBD2. V trimming: 0 bases; J trimming: 4 bases; junction bases outside the gene matches: 3. The CDR3 loop spans 16 amino acids. The germline V gene encodes CDR1 LGHNA and CDR2 YSLEER. The CDR3 protein is CASSQELAGPYNEQFF. The CDR3 bases are TGCGCCAGCAGCCAAGAACTAGCGGGACCTTACAATGAGCAGTTCTTC.

The chain carries TRBV5-1 and TRBJ1-6; D possibly corresponds to TRBD1 (5 bases). In germline, CDR1 is SGHRS, CDR2 YFSETQ. V was clipped by 4 bases and J by 10 bases, with 15 bases between them. The CDR3 contains 14 residues. CDR3 DNA: TGCGCCAGCAGCCTGTTGGACCAGGGCTCACCCCTCCACTTT. Translation gives CASSLLDQGSPLHF.

This chain links TRBV2 with TRBJ1-2; D is undetermined. This CDR3 contains 13 residues. Between the trimmed V and J ends, which lost 9 bases and 6 bases, there was a span of 17 bases. Germline V gene lookup returns CDR1 SNHLY and CDR2 FYNNEI. CDR3 in amino acids: CASATLGWDGYTF. DNA of the CDR3: TGTGCCAGTGCGACGTTGGGGTGGGATGGCTACACCTTC.

V usage is TRBV5-6 and J usage is TRBJ1-1; D possibly corresponds to TRBD1 (5 bases). Germline values: CDR1 SGHDT, CDR2 YYEEEE. There are 15 residues in the CDR3. Trimming took off 0 bases at V and 2 bases at J, with 11 bases between the two ends. This chain's CDR3 is CASSLGGTANTEAFF. For the CDR3, the DNA is TGTGCCAGCAGCTTGGGGGGGACCGCTAACACTGAAGCTTTCTTT.

The genes are TRBV5-4 and TRBJ2-5; D remains unclear. CDR1 SGHNT and CDR2 YYREEE come from the germline V gene (reference sequence). Trimming stripped 0 bases from V and 3 bases from J, with 9 bases between. The CDR3 runs to 14 residues. CDR3 loop: CASSLAARKETQYF. CDR3 DNA sequence: TGTGCCAGCAGCTTGGCAGCCCGGAAAGAGACCCAGTACTTC.

The V and J genes are TRBV5-1 and TRBJ1-1; D is uncertain. V was pared by 2 bases and J by 1 base, with 9 bases between. Germline CDR1 and CDR2: SGHRS and YFSETQ. This CDR3 has 14 amino acids. The CDR3 DNA sequence: TGCGCCAGCAGCTTAAGTAGGCCGAACACTGAAGCTTTCTTT. Amino acids: CASSLSRPNTEAFF.

CDR3 region: CASSLEKGQINSYEQYF. For the CDR3, the DNA is TGCGCCAGCAGCTTGGAAAAGGGACAGATAAACTCCTACGAGCAGTACTTC. V usage is TRBV5-1 and J usage is TRBJ2-7; TRBD1 matches 7 bases. J gave up 0 bases and V 0 bases, and 9 bases lay outside the gene matches. Per germline, CDR1 SGHRS and CDR2 YFSETQ. The CDR3 extends over 17 amino acids.